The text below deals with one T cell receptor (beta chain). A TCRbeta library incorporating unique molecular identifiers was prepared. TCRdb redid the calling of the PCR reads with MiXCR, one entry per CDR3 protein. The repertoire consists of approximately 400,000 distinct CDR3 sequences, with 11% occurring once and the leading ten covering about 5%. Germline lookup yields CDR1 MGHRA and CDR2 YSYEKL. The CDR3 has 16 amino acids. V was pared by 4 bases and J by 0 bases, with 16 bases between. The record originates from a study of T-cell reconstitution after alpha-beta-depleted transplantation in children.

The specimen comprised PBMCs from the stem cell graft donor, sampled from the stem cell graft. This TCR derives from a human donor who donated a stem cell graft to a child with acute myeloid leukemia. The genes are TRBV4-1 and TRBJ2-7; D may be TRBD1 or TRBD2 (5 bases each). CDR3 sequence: CASSPRGSHSSYEQYF. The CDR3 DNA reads TGCGCCAGCAGCCCCCGGGGCAGCCATAGCTCCTACGAGCAGTACTTC.